Below are 24 T cell receptor beta chains sequenced from a single sample in a study of cytomegalovirus exposure and HLA in healthy donors. PCR primers comprised 60 Vbeta and 13 Jbeta primers. Profiled with immunoSEQ multiplex PCR; TCRdb holds only in-frame clones, not every one. The sample contains some 140,000 clones, 60% to 80% of which appear only once. Sequencing used PBMCs. These receptor sequences come from a man aged 18 to 30 in good health and CMV-seronegative.

The rearrangement links TRBV9 to TRBJ2-3; TRBD2 agrees at 12 bases. V was pared by 4 bases and J by 5 bases, with 11 bases of the junction left unmatched. The CDR3 is made up of 17 amino acids. Germline CDR1 SGDLS, CDR2 YYNGEE. CDR3 DNA: TGTGCCAGCAGCCCCAATAACGGACTAGCGGGGAGAGATACGCAGTATTTT. This codes for CASSPNNGLAGRDTQYF. Full variable domain (outside the CDR3, taken from reference TRBV9 and TRBJ2-3): DSGVTQTPKHLITATGQRVTLRCSPRSGDLSVYWYQQSLDQGLQFLIQYYNGEERAKGNILERFSAQQFPDLHSELNLSSLELGDSALYFCASSPNNGLAGRDTQYFGPGTRLTVL.

The chain is built from TRBV5-1 and TRBJ2-7, with TRBD2 matching over 10 bases. The CDR3 extends over 15 amino acids. J was trimmed by 2 bases and V by 0 bases; bases with no gene match: 2. Looked up from germline, CDR1 is SGHRS and CDR2 is YFSETQ. DNA of the CDR3: TGCGCCAGCAGCTTGGGGACTAGCGGTCCCTACGAGCAGTACTTC. Amino acid sequence: CASSLGTSGPYEQYF.

V usage is TRBV29-1 and J usage is TRBJ2-3, with a tentative D call TRBD1 (8 bases). Trimming removed 5 bases at V and 4 bases at J, with 19 bases between. In germline, CDR1 is SQVTM, CDR2 ANQGSEA. The CDR3 consists of 15 residues. The CDR3 loop is CSVRGDRPSADTQYF. The CDR3 nucleotides are TGCAGCGTTCGGGGGGACAGGCCCTCCGCAGATACGCAGTATTTT.

The chain is built from TRBV19 and TRBJ1-2; TRBD1 aligns across 8 bases. V dropped 5 bases and J dropped 2; count of bases not matched to a gene: 1. Germline V gene sequence: CDR1 LNHDA, CDR2 SQIVND (reference sequence). The CDR3 extends over 13 amino acids. In DNA form, the CDR3 reads TGTGCCAGTAGTCGACAGGGGAACTATGGCTACACCTTC. Translating it yields CASSRQGNYGYTF.

In DNA, the CDR3 is TGTGCCAGCAGTCGGGTCACCTCTAGCAATCAGCCCCAGCATTTT. Amino acid sequence: CASSRVTSSNQPQHF. The V and J genes are TRBV6-5 and TRBJ1-5, with D unclear. Germline lookup yields CDR1 MNHEY and CDR2 SVGAGI. V was cut by 5 bases and J by 0 bases, with 11 bases left in between. CDR3 length: 15 amino acids.

This clone appeared a few times. V and J are TRBV27 and TRBJ1-4; 9 bases align to TRBD1. The V gene end was trimmed by 6 bases and the J gene end by 4 bases; junction bases not matched to a gene: 9. From germline, CDR1 is MNHEY and CDR2 SMNVEV (reference sequence). This CDR3 region has 16 residues. CDR3 sequence: CASRSYRGQGNEKLFF. DNA of the CDR3: TGTGCCAGCAGATCCTACAGGGGGCAGGGTAATGAAAAACTGTTTTTT.

The V and J genes are TRBV5-8 and TRBJ2-1; D gene unclear. This CDR3 spans 11 amino acids. V was trimmed by 5 bases and J by 5 bases, leaving 5 bases between them. Germline values: CDR1 SGHTS, CDR2 YDEGEE. For the CDR3, the DNA is TGTGCCAGCAGTTATCACAATGAGCAGTTCTTC. Its protein product is CASSYHNEQFF.

The chain links TRBV9 to TRBJ2-5; 16 bases agree with TRBD2. With V trimmed by 3 bases and J by 4 bases, 12 bases remained unmatched. From germline, CDR1 is SGDLS and CDR2 YYNGEE. The CDR3 runs 19 residues. Here the CDR3 DNA reads TGTGCCAGCAGCGCTAAGGGACTAGCGGGGGGGCTACTCGGAGAGACCCAGTACTTC. It encodes CASSAKGLAGGLLGETQYF.

The V and J genes are TRBV7-2 and TRBJ1-1; a weak D match, TRBD1 (6 bases). The CDR3 is 14 amino acids. Germline V gives CDR1 SGHTA, CDR2 FQGNSA. Trimming cost V 5 bases and J 1 base, with 11 bases left between them. CDR3 loop: CASSIWGQNTEAFF. CDR3 nucleotide sequence: TGTGCCAGCAGCATTTGGGGGCAGAACACTGAAGCTTTCTTT. The whole variable domain, remainder taken from reference TRBV7-2 and TRBJ1-1, is GAGVSQSPSNKVTEKGKDVELRCDPISGHTALYWYRQSLGQGLEFLIYFQGNSAPDKSGLPSDRFSAERTGGSVSTLTIQRTQQEDSAVYLCASSIWGQNTEAFFGQGTRLTVV.

This clone was seen only a few times. The gene calls are TRBV6-5 and TRBJ1-1, with unresolved D. The V and J ends lost 8 bases and 1 base respectively, with 8 bases between them. Germline-derived CDR1 and CDR2 are MNHEY and SVGAGI. The CDR3 sequence is 12 residues long. The DNA for the CDR3 is TGTGCCAGCTTAAGCTCGAACACTGAAGCTTTCTTT. Translation gives CASLSSNTEAFF.

The chain uses TRBV2 and TRBJ2-1; D call uncertain. Deletions cut 6 bases from V and 3 bases from J, with 6 bases between. CDR3 length: 12 residues. Germline V gives CDR1 SNHLY, CDR2 FYNNEI. This CDR3 is CASSAVYNEQFF. For the CDR3, the DNA is TGTGCCAGCAGCGCAGTCTACAATGAGCAGTTCTTC.

This sequence joins TRBV5-8 and TRBJ2-3; D gene ambiguous. Trimming left V 1 base short and J 2 bases short, with 8 bases between. The germline V gene encodes CDR1 SGHTS and CDR2 YDEGEE. The CDR3 totals 14 residues. The chain's CDR3 is CASSLITVTDTQYF. CDR3 bases: TGTGCCAGCAGCTTGATCACAGTCACAGATACGCAGTATTTT.

The chain is built from TRBV6-1 and TRBJ2-1; 11 nucleotides line up with TRBD2. This CDR3 spans 16 amino acids. The V and J ends lost 3 bases and 2 bases, in that order; junction bases with no gene match: 3. Germline lookup yields CDR1 MNHNS and CDR2 SASEGT. CDR3 coding DNA: TGTGCCAGCAGTGAGGTTAGCGGGGGGGCCTACAATGAGCAGTTCTTC. Its translation: CASSEVSGGAYNEQFF.

The chain recombines TRBV7-2 with TRBJ2-5; maybe TRBD1 (5 bases). There are 13 residues in the CDR3. Germline V gene sequence: CDR1 SGHTA, CDR2 FQGNSA. Trimming pared 6 bases from V and 1 base from J, leaving 9 bases between. The chain's CDR3 is CASRPTVQETQYF. The CDR3 bases are TGTGCCAGCAGGCCGACAGTCCAAGAGACCCAGTACTTC.

To note about this clone: The junction shows a germline mismatch at one end, possibly a read error. CDR3 residues: CSSSLDGADYNEQFF. In DNA form, the CDR3 reads TGTTCCAGCAGCTTAGATGGGGCAGATTACAATGAGCAGTTCTTC. The V gene is TRBV7-9, the J gene TRBJ2-1; D may be TRBD1 (5 bases). There are 15 residues in the CDR3. Germline V CDR1 and CDR2: SEHNR, FQNEAQ (reference sequence).

The V call is TRBV19, the J call TRBJ2-2, with TRBD1 matching over 9 bases. The CDR3 loop spans 14 amino acids. Germline V gene sequence: CDR1 LNHDA, CDR2 SQIVND (reference sequence). Unmatched junction bases numbered 11, after V lost 11 bases and J lost 7 bases. DNA for the CDR3: TGTGCCGCCACCGGGACAGGGTGGAGCGGGGAGCTGTTTTTT. The encoded protein is CAATGTGWSGELFF.

This clone occurred a few times. The gene calls are TRBV19 and TRBJ1-1, with 8 bases fitting TRBD1. CDR1 and CDR2 (germline): LNHDA, SQIVND (reference sequence). Trimming took 8 bases from V and 7 from J; bases not matched to a gene: 6. This CDR3 comprises 12 residues. As DNA, the CDR3 is TGTGCCAGTCAGGACAGGGTTGGTGAAGCTTTCTTT. It codes for CASQDRVGEAFF.

This sequence joins TRBV19 and TRBJ1-5; D may be TRBD1 (5 bases). V dropped 7 bases and J dropped 0 bases, with 16 bases sitting between them. This CDR3 region has 16 residues. CDR1 and CDR2 (germline): LNHDA, SQIVND (reference sequence). The CDR3 DNA is TGTGCCAGTATTGGTCAGGCAGGGTATAGCAATCAGCCCCAGCATTTT. It encodes CASIGQAGYSNQPQHF.

The CDR3: CASSQTGGGNTIYF. CDR3 nucleotide sequence: TGTGCCAGCAGCCAGACAGGGGGCGGAAACACCATATATTTT. The chain combines TRBV5-5 with TRBJ1-3; 10 bases fit TRBD1. CDR1 SGHKS and CDR2 YYEKEE come from the germline V gene (reference sequence). J gave up 4 bases and V 4 bases, and 2 bases lay outside the gene matches. There are 14 residues in the CDR3. Supplemented by reference TRBV5-5 and TRBJ1-3, the full variable domain reads DAGVTQSPTHLIKTRGQQVTLRCSPISGHKSVSWYQQVLGQGPQFIFQYYEKEERGRGNFPDRFSARQFPNYSSELNVNALLLGDSALYLCASSQTGGGNTIYFGEGSWLTVV.

This clone turned up a few times. J is TRBJ2-7 and V is TRBV10-3; 7 bases agree with TRBD1. V trimming: 5 bases; J trimming: 4 bases; junction bases outside the gene matches: 5. The CDR3 totals 13 residues. Germline V CDR1 and CDR2: ENHRY, SYGVKD. This chain's CDR3 is CAISPGQSYEQYF. As DNA, the CDR3 is TGTGCCATCAGTCCGGGACAGAGTTACGAGCAGTACTTC.

The chain recombines TRBV5-8 with TRBJ2-3; no firm D call. Germline V gene sequence: CDR1 SGHTS, CDR2 YDEGEE. The V end was cut by 3 bases, the J end by 4 bases, with 3 bases between. The CDR3 is made up of 11 amino acids. The CDR3 DNA follows: TGTGCCAGCAGCTCCTCAGATACGCAGTATTTT. This encodes CASSSSDTQYF.

The chain couples TRBV4-3 to TRBJ1-2; D is undetermined. V shed 3 bases and J shed 2 bases, with 13 bases lying between them. CDR3 length equals 15 residues. Germline loops: CDR1 LGHNA, CDR2 YSLEER. In nucleotides, the CDR3 is TGCGCCAGCAGCCAGGAGGTGGGGTTGAACTATGGCTACACCTTC. Translated: CASSQEVGLNYGYTF.

This clone appeared a single time. The chain carries TRBV25-1 and TRBJ1-2, with unresolved D. CDR3 length equals 16 residues. Germline CDR1 is MGHDK and CDR2 is SYGVNS. V was clipped by 4 bases and J by 5 bases, with 20 bases between them. The CDR3: CASSAPQRAGSYGYTF. DNA for the CDR3: TGTGCCAGCAGTGCCCCCCAGAGGGCTGGCAGTTATGGCTACACCTTC.

The chain is built from TRBV19 and TRBJ1-6, with 8 bases matching TRBD1. The germline V gene has CDR1 LNHDA and CDR2 SQIVND (reference sequence). This CDR3 spans 15 amino acids. Germline trimming cut 10 bases from V and 3 bases from J; bases unmatched to any gene: 8. The CDR3 sequence is CATQDRVNYNSPLHF. CDR3 bases: TGTGCCACCCAGGACAGGGTGAACTATAATTCACCCCTCCACTTT.